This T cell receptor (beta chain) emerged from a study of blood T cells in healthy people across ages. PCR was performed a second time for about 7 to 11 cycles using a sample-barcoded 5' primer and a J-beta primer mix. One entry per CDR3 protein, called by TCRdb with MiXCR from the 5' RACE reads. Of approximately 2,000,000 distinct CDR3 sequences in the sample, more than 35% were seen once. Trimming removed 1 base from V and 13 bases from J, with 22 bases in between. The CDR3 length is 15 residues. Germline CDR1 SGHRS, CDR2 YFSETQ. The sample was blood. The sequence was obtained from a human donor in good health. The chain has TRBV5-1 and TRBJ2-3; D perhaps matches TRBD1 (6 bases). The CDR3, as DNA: TGCGCCAGCAGCTTGAAGTGGCAGGGGTTCGAGAGAAAGTATTTT. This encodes CASSLKWQGFERKYF. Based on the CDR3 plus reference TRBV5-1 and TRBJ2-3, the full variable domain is KAGVTQTPRYLIKTRGQQVTLSCSPISGHRSVSWYQQTPGQGLQFLFEYFSETQRNKGNFPGRFSGRQFSNSRSEMNVSTLELGDSALYLCASSLKWQGFERKYFGPGTRLTVL.